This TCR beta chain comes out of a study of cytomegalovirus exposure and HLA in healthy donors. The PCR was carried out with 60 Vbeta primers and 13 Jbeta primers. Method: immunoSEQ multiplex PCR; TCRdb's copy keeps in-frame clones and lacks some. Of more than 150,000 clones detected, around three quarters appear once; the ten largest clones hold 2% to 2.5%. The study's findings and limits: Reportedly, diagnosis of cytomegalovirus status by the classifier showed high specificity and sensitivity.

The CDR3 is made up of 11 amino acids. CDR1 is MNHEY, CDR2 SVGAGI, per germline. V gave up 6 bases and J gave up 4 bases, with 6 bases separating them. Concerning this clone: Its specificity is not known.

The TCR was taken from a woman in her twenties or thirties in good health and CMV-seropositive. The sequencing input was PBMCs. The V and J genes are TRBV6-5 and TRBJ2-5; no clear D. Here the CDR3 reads CASRTRETQYF. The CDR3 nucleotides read TGTGCCAGCAGGACAAGAGAGACCCAGTACTTC.